The sequence of this T cell receptor (beta chain) was determined in a study of graft-versus-host responses after intestinal transplantation. Looking at the study overall: Anti-thymocyte globulin induction preceded about 3 years of tacrolimus and steroid maintenance in all recipients.

The ends were cut back, 0 bases at V and 7 bases at J, with 10 bases in the middle. The CDR3 has 13 residues. The germline gives CDR1 SGHNT, CDR2 YENEEA. Assay used: immunoSEQ multiplex PCR; TCRdb lists only in-frame clones, some missing. The sample contains 74,000 or so clones, 92% of which appear only once. This sequence joins TRBV11-3 and TRBJ2-7, with D uncertain. This specimen was PBMCs, taken 98 days after intestinal transplantation. This sequence originates from a human patient who received an intestinal transplant, so some T cells may come from the graft donor. The CDR3 protein is CASSLDLGIEQYF. Here the CDR3 DNA reads TGTGCCAGCAGCTTAGATCTTGGGATTGAGCAGTACTTC.